This TCR beta chain was observed in a study of blood T cell repertoires in COVID-19. The overall study: Sites in the United States, Italy and Spain provided acute and convalescent COVID-19 samples.

Sequenced by immunoSEQ multiplex PCR; TCRdb stores in-frame clones only, minus some. Of about 120,000 clones listed, about 84% were seen once; the top ten hold 3% to 4%. There are 15 residues in the CDR3. The junction had 3 bases not matched to a gene; V was cut back by 5 bases and J by 0 bases. Germline CDR1 is MDHEN and CDR2 is SYDVKM. This receptor was taken from a man between 60 and 70 years old with acute or convalescent COVID-19. Sequencing was done on a sample of peripheral blood. The chain has TRBV28 and TRBJ2-1, with TRBD1 matching 8 bases. In DNA, the CDR3 is TGTGCCAGCAGTGTCACAGGGGGCTCCTACAATGAGCAGTTCTTC. It is translated as CASSVTGGSYNEQFF.